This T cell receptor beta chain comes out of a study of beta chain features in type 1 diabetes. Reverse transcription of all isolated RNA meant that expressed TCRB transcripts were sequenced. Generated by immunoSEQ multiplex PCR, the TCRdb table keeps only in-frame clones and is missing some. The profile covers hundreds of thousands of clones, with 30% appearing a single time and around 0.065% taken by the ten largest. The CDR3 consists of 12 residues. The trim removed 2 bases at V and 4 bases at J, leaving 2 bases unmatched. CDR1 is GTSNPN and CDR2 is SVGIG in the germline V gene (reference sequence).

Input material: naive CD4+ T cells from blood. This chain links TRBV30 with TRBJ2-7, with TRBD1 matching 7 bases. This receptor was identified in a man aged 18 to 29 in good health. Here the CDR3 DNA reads TGTGCCTGGAGTCAACAGGGGTACGAGCAGTACTTC. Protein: CAWSQQGYEQYF.